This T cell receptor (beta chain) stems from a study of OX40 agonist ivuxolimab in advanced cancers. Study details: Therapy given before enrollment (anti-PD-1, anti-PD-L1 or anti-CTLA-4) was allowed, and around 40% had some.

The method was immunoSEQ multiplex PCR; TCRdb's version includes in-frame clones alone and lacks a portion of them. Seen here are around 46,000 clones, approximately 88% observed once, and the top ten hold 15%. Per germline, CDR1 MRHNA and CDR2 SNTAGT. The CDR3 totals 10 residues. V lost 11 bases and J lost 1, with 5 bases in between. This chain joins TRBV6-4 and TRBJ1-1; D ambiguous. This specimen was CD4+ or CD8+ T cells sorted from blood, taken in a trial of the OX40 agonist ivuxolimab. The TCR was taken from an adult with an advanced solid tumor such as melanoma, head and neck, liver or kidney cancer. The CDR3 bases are TGTGCCCTCTCGAACACTGAAGCTTTCTTT. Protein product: CALSNTEAFF.